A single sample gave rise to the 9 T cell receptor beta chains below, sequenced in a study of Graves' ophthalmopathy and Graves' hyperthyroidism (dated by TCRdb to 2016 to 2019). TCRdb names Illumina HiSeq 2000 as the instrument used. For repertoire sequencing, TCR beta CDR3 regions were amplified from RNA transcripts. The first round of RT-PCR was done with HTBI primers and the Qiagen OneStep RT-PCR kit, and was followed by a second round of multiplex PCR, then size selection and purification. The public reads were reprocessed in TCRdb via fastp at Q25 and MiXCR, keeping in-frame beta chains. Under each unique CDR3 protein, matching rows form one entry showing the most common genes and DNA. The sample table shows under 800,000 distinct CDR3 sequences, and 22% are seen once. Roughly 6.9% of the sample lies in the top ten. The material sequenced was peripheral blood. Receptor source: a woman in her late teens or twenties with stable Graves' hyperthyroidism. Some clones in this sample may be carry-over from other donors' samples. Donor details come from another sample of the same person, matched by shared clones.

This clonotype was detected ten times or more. CDR3 in amino acids: CASSLTSGLAETQYF. For the CDR3, the DNA is TGTGCCAGCAGCTTAACCTCGGGACTAGCGGAGACCCAGTACTTC. V usage is TRBV7-2 and J usage is TRBJ2-5; 10 bases align to TRBD2. The CDR3 totals 15 residues. J was trimmed by 5 bases and V by 2 bases; bases with no gene match: 5. Germline assignment: CDR1 SGHTA and CDR2 FQGNSA.

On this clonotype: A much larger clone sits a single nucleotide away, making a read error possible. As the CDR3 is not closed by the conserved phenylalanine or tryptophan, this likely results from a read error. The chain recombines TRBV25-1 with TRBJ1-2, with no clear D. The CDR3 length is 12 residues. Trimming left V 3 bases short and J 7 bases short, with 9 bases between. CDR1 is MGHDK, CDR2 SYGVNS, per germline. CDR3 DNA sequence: TGTGCCAGCAGTGACGAGTGGTGTGGCTACACCGTC. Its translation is CASSDEWCGYTV.

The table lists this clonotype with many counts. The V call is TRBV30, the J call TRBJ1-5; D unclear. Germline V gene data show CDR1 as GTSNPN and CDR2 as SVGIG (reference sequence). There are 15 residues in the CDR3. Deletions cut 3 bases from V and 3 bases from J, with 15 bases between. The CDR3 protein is CAWRENGLPNQPQHF. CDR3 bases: TGTGCCTGGAGGGAAAACGGACTTCCCAATCAGCCCCAGCATTTT.

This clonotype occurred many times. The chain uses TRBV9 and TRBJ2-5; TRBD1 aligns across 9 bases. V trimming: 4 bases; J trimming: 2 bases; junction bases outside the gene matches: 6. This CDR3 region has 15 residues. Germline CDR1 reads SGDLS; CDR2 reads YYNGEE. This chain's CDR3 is CASSSGDREQETQYF. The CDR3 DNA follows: TGTGCCAGCAGCTCCGGGGACAGGGAACAAGAGACCCAGTACTTC.

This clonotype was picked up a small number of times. CDR3 in amino acids: CASSRRQGTIYLDTEAFF. DNA of the CDR3: TGTGCCAGTAGTAGAAGGCAGGGTACGATTTATTTGGACACTGAAGCTTTCTTT. The gene calls are TRBV19 and TRBJ1-1, with D possibly matching TRBD1 (5 bases). CDR1 LNHDA and CDR2 SQIVND come from the germline V gene (reference sequence). V lost 4 bases to trimming and J lost 3 bases, with 24 bases between them. CDR3 length equals 18 residues.

The DNA of the CDR3 is TGTGCCAGCAGCCCCCCAGCGGGAGGGCTCGAGCAGTACTTC. Protein sequence: CASSPPAGGLEQYF. The chain recombines TRBV6-1 with TRBJ2-7; 10 positions agree with TRBD2. Germline CDR1 is MNHNS and CDR2 is SASEGT. J was trimmed by 6 bases and V by 6 bases; bases with no gene match: 8. CDR3 length: 14 residues.

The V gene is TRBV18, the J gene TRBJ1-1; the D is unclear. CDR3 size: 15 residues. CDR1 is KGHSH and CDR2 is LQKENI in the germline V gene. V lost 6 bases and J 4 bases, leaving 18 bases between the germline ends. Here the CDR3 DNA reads TGTGCCAGCTCCTTCAGTGGGTTGACGGTCACTGAAGCTTTCTTT. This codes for CASSFSGLTVTEAFF.

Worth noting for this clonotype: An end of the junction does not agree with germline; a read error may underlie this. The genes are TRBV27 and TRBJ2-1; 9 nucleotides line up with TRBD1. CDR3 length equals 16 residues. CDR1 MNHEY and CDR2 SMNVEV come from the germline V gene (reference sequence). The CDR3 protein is CASAYRGRILYNEKFF. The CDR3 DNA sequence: TGTGCCAGCGCTTACAGGGGGCGAATCCTATACAATGAGAAGTTCTTC.

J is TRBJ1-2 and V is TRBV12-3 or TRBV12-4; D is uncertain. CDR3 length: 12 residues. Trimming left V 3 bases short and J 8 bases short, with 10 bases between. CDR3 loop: CASSFRGLGYTF. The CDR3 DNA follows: TGTGCCAGCAGTTTTAGAGGGCTCGGCTACACCTTC.